The clone carrying this TCR beta chain was detected only once. V was pared by 6 bases and J by 5 bases, with 16 bases between. Looked up from germline, CDR1 is MNHNY and CDR2 is SVGAGI (reference sequence). CDR3 size: 14 residues. The sample belongs to a study of control samples from healthy donors and cancer patients. Produced via immunoSEQ multiplex PCR; TCRdb's table is partial and in-frame only. The sample has some 130,000 clones, roughly 92% seen once; the top ten hold 5.5%. The source of this sequence is a man aged 18-30 years in good health. The rearrangement joins TRBV6-6 to TRBJ2-5, with D maybe TRBD2 (5 bases). Sequenced input: blood. The CDR3 nucleotides are TGTGCCAGCAGGATCGACCCGACGGGGGAGACCCAGTACTTC. It yields the protein CASRIDPTGETQYF.